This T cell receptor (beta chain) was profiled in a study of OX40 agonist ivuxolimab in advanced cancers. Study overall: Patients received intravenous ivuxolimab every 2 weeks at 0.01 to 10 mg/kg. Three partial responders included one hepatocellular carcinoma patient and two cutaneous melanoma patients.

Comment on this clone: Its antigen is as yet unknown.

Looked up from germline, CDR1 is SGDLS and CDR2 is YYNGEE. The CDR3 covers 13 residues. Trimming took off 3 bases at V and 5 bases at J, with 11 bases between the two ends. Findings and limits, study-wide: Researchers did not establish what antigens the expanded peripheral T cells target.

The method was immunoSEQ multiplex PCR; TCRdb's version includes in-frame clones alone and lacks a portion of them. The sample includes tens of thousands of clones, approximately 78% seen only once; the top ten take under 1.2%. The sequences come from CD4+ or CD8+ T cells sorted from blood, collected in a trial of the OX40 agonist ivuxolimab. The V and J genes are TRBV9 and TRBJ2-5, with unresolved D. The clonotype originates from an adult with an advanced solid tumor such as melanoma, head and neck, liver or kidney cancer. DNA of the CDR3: TGTGCCAGCAGCGCCGGATCTCGCGAGACCCAGTACTTC. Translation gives CASSAGSRETQYF. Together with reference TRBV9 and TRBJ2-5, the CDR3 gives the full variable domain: DSGVTQTPKHLITATGQRVTLRCSPRSGDLSVYWYQQSLDQGLQFLIQYYNGEERAKGNILERFSAQQFPDLHSELNLSSLELGDSALYFCASSAGSRETQYFGPGTRLLVL.